This T cell receptor beta chain was recorded in a study of monozygotic twins with inflammatory bowel disease. The study's findings and limits: Varied immunosuppressive treatments among patients may have increased repertoire variability. Separate T cell subtypes could not be resolved from one another.

A remark on this clonotype: Its antigen is undetermined.

Germline V lookup: CDR1 SGHNT, CDR2 YYREEE (reference sequence). CDR3 length: 16 amino acids. Two nested PCRs, around 16 and 10 cycles, amplified TCRalpha and TCRbeta cDNA. TCRdb reanalyzed the 5' RACE reads, giving one entry per CDR3 protein sequence and no DNA. The sample includes 300,000 to 400,000 distinct CDR3 sequences. This clonotype was sampled from a human donor with ulcerative colitis or Crohn's disease, or a healthy co-twin of an affected twin (not recorded which). Sample: blood. V and J are TRBV5-4 and TRBJ2-7; TCRdb proposes TRBD2, but this gene call is untestable without DNA. The CDR3 here is CASSRKKNGITNEQYF. The full variable domain, completed using reference TRBV5-4 and TRBJ2-7, is ETGVTQSPTHLIKTRGQQVTLRCSSQSGHNTVSWYQQALGQGPQFIFQYYREEENGRGNFPPRFSGLQFPNYSSELNVNALELDDSALYLCASSRKKNGITNEQYFGPGTRLTVT.